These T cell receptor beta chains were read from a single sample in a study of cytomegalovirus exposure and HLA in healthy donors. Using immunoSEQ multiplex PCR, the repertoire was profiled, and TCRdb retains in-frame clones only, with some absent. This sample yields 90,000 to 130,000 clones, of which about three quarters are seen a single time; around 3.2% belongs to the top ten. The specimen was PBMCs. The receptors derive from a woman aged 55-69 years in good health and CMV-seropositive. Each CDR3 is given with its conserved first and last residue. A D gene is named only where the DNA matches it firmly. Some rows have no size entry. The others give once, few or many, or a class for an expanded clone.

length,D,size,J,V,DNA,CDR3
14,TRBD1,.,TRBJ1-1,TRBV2,TGTGCCAGCACCTCAGGGGGTAATTCCCCTGAAGCTTTCTTT,CASTSGGNSPEAFF
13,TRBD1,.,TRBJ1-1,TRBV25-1,TGTGCCAGCAGGGGGGGCAGGGGGCGTGAAGCTTTCTTT,CASRGGRGREAFF
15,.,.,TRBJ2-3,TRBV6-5,TGTGCCAGCAGCCTTAGACAGGTTCGGGCAGATACGCAGTATTTT,CASSLRQVRADTQYF
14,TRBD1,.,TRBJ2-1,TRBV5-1,TGCGCCAGCAGGTCGACAGGGGTCCACAATGAGCAGTTCTTC,CASRSTGVHNEQFF
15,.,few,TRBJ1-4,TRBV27,TGTGCCAGCAGTTCTCACAGTGCAACTAATGAAAAACTGTTTTTT,CASSSHSATNEKLFF
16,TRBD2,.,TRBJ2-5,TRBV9,TGTGCCAGCAGCGGCGGACTAGCGGGGGGGCAAGAGACCCAGTACTTC,CASSGGLAGGQETQYF
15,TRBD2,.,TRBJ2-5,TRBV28,TGTGCCAGCATGGCTAGCGGGAGTAGGCAAGAGACCCAGTACTTC,CASMASGSRQETQYF
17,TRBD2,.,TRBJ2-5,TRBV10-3,TGTGCCATCAGTGAGAGTTTGGCGGGAGGGAAGTCAGAGACCCAGTACTTC,CAISESLAGGKSETQYF
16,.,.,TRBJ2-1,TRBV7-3,TGTGCCAGCAGGGACCAGCGGGTAACCTCTCGCAATGAGCAGTTCTTC,CASRDQRVTSRNEQFF
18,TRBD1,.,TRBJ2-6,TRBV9,TGTGCCAGCAGCGTAGTCACAGGGGCTTTCTCTGGGGCCAACGTCCTGACTTTC,CASSVVTGAFSGANVLTF
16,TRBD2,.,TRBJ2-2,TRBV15,TGTGCCACCAGCAGCCGACTAGCGGGAGTCACCGGGGAGCTGTTTTTT,CATSSRLAGVTGELFF
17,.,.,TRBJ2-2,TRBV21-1,TGTGCCAGCAGCAAAGCGCGGTGTAGAGGGAGCACCGGGGAGCTGTTTTTT,CASSKARCRGSTGELFF
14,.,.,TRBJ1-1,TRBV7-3,TGTGCCAGCAGCAAAGGACAGAGGAACACTGAAGCTTTCTTT,CASSKGQRNTEAFF
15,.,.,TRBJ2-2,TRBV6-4,TGTGCCAGCAGTCCCCGTCCGATCGGCACCGGGGAGCTGTTTTTT,CASSPRPIGTGELFF
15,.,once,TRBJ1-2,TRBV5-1,TGCGCCAGCAGCTTCGCCGGACTGGAAAACTATGGCTACACCTTC,CASSFAGLENYGYTF
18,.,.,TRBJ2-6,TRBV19,TGTGCCAGTAGTGCCGGGACATCCCGTCTGGGTGGGGCCAACGTCCTGACTTTC,CASSAGTSRLGGANVLTF
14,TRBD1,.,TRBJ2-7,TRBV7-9,TGTGCCAGCAGCTTATGGACAGGGGCCTACGAGCAGTACTTC,CASSLWTGAYEQYF
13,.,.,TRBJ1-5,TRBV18,TGTGCCAGCTCGCAGGGTAGGGATCAGCCCCAGCATTTT,CASSQGRDQPQHF
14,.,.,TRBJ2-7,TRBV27,TGTGCCAGCAGCCGTAGCGCAAGCTCCTACGAGCAGTACTTC,CASSRSASSYEQYF
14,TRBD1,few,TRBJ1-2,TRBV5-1,TGCGCCAGCAAGGCAGGGGGTCATAACTATGGCTACACCTTC,CASKAGGHNYGYTF
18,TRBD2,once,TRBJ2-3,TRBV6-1,TGTGCCAGCAGTGATAACCAATTCGTCGCGGGAGCTAAGGATACGCAGTATTTT,CASSDNQFVAGAKDTQYF
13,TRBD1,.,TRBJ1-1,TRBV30,TGTGCCTGGCGACAGGGGTATGGCACTGAAGCTTTCTTT,CAWRQGYGTEAFF
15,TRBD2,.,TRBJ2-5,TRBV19,TGTGCCAGTAGTATTCTAGCGGGAGGGCAAGAGACCCAGTACTTC,CASSILAGGQETQYF
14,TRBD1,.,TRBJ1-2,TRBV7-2,TGTGCCAGCAGCTCACAGGGGGCGGACTATGGCTACACCTTC,CASSSQGADYGYTF
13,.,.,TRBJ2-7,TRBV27,TGTGCCAGCTCGACAGCCAAATCCTACGAGCAGTACTTC,CASSTAKSYEQYF
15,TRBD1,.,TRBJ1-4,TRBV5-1,TGCGCCAGCAGTTCACCCGGGACAGGGAATGAAAAACTGTTTTTT,CASSSPGTGNEKLFF
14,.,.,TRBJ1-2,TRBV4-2,TGTGCCAGCAGCCGCGGCGAGACTAACTATGGCTACACCTTC,CASSRGETNYGYTF
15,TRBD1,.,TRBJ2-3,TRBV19,TGTGCCAGCCAAGAAGAGCAGGGGGCCGGAGATACGCAGTATTTT,CASQEEQGAGDTQYF
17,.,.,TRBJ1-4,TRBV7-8,TGTGCCAGCAGCGCCCGGACTCCGCCACGGCGAAGTGAAAAACTGTTTTTT,CASSARTPPRRSEKLFF
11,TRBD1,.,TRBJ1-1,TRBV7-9,TGTGCCAGCAGCCGGACAGGGAAACCTTTCTTT,CASSRTGKPFF
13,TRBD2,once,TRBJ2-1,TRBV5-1,TGCGCCAGCACCCCGATCCCGGGGGGTGAGCAGTTCTTC,CASTPIPGGEQFF
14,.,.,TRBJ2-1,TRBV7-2,TGTGCCAGCAAACAGGCTCTTTCCTACAATGAGCAGTTCTTC,CASKQALSYNEQFF
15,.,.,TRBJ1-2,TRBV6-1,TGTGCCAGCAGTGAAGCTTTCAAGGACAGCTATGGCTACACCTTC,CASSEAFKDSYGYTF
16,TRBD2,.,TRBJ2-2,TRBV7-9,TGTGCCAGCAGCTCCGGACTAGCGGCGAACACCGGGGAGCTGTTTTTT,CASSSGLAANTGELFF
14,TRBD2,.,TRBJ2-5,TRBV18,TGTGCCAGCTCCCCGACTAGCGGCCAAGAGACCCAGTACTTC,CASSPTSGQETQYF
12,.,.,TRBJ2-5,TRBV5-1,TGCGCCAGCAGCCTACCGCAAGAGACCCAGTACTTC,CASSLPQETQYF
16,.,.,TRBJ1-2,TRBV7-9,TGTTCCAGCAGCCGCGGCCTATACAGGGAAGCCGGTGGCTACACCTTC,CSSSRGLYREAGGYTF
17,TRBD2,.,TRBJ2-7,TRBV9,TGTGCCAGCAGCCTCGGGACTAGCGGAAAAAGCTCCTACGAGCAGTACTTC,CASSLGTSGKSSYEQYF
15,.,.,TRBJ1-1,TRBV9,TGTGCCAGCAGCGTAGGGGGGGGTGGGAACACTGAAGCTTTCTTT,CASSVGGGGNTEAFF
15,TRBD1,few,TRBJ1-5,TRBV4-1,TGCGCCAGCAGCCCCTCGACAGGGGGCCAGCAGCCCCAGCATTTT,CASSPSTGGQQPQHF
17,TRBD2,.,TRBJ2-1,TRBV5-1,TGCGCCAGCAGCTTGGTCAGCCTAGCGGGAGGTTACAATGAGCAGTTCTTC,CASSLVSLAGGYNEQFF
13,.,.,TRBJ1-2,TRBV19,TGTGCCAGTAGACGCGACAGGCACTATGGCTACACCTTC,CASRRDRHYGYTF
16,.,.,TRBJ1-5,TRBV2,TGTGCCAGCAGCGGATTTTCTCAGGGGAATCTCCAGCCCCAGCATTTT,CASSGFSQGNLQPQHF
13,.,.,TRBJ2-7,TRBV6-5,TGTGCCAGCAGGTATTCGACTAGTTACGAGCAGTACTTC,CASRYSTSYEQYF
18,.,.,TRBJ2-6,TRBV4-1,TGCGCCAGCAGCCAACTTCTACAGGTTAGCTCTGGGGCCAACGTCCTGACTTTC,CASSQLLQVSSGANVLTF
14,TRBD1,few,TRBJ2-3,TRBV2,TGTGCCAGCAATCGACAGGGTGGTATAGATACGCAGTATTTT,CASNRQGGIDTQYF
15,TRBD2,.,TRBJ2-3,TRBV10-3,TGTGCCATCACCCGGACTAGCGGTAGCACAGATACGCAGTATTTT,CAITRTSGSTDTQYF
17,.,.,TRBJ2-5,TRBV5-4,TGTGCCAGCAGCTTGTCCGTCCAGGGGAGGGGGCAAGAGACCCAGTACTTC,CASSLSVQGRGQETQYF
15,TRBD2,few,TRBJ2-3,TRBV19,TGTGCCAGTAGTATTGCGGGACTAAGCACAGATACGCAGTATTTT,CASSIAGLSTDTQYF
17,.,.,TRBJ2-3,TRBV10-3,TGTGCCATCAGTGAGTCGTTGGGCCGAAGAAGCACAGATACGCAGTATTTT,CAISESLGRRSTDTQYF
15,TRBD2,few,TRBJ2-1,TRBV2,TGTGCCAGCAGAGGACTAGCGCTCCGGGACAATGAGCAGTTCTTC,CASRGLALRDNEQFF
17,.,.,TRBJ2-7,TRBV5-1,TGCGCCAGCAGCTTGAACGCACGCGGCTCAAGCTCCTACGAGCAGTACTTC,CASSLNARGSSSYEQYF
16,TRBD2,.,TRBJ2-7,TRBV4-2,TGTGCCAGCAGCCACGAAATGACTAGCGGGAGTTACGAGCAGTACTTC,CASSHEMTSGSYEQYF